This TCR beta chain was captured in a study of regulatory T cells in long-lasting Graves disease. Study-wide findings and caveats: Shared public clonotypes totalled about 2,600 in persistent patients, compared with roughly 970 in new patients.

This clonotype was counted ten times or more. The antigen remains unidentified. As for time point: newly diagnosed GD, antithyroid drugs for less than 3 months. PBMC-extracted RNA yielded the TCR library. The CDR3 has 15 residues. CDR1 MDHEN and CDR2 SYDVKM come from the germline V gene. Trimming shortened V by 5 bases and J by 5 bases, and 15 bases separated the two germline ends. According to the study, TCR beta libraries were built with iRepertoire HTBI primers and CDR3-region Arm-PCR. TCRdb itself ran the multiplex PCR reads through MiXCR, one entry per CDR3 protein. This sample has some 350,000 distinct CDR3 sequences, with 15% to 20% found just once. This sample was also put to use in a study of T cells in Graves' hyperthyroidism and ophthalmopathy. From that study: Most expanded thyroid clonotypes above 0.001 recurred in blood. Classification by a 13 V-J model distinguished ophthalmopathy from stable hyperthyroidism.

The V and J genes are TRBV28 and TRBJ2-2; D possibly matches TRBD1 or TRBD2 (6 bases each). This clonotype was sampled from a woman aged 18-35 years with Graves disease. Sequencing was performed on peripheral blood mononuclear cells (PBMCs), taken at new diagnosis, from a patient treated with antithyroid drugs. The CDR3: CASSASRGQTGELFF. CDR3 nucleotides: TGTGCCAGCAGTGCGTCCCGGGGGCAGACCGGGGAGCTGTTTTTT.